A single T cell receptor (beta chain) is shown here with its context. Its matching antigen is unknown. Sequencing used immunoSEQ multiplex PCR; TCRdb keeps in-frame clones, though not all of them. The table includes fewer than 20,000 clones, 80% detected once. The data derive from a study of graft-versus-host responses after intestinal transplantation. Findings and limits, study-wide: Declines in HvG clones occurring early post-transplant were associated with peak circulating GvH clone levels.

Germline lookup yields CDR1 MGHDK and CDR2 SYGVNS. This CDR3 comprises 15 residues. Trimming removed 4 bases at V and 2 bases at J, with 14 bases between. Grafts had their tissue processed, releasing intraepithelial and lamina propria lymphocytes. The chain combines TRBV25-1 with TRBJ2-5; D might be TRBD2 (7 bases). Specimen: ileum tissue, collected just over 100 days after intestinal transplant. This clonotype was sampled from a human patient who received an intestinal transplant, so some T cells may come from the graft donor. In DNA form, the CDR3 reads TGTGCCAGCAGTGGGGTGGGGGGGCCTCAAGAGACCCAGTACTTC. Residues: CASSGVGGPQETQYF.